Following are 32 T cell receptor beta chains from one sample sequenced in a study of technical replicates of blood from a few donors. TCRdb keeps only in-frame clones here, not all; method: immunoSEQ multiplex PCR. This sample has roughly 80,000 clones, with around 94% found just once. Input material: T cells isolated from PBMCs. Every receptor here comes from a human donor in good health.

The chain's CDR3 is CASSYSYTLREGEQYF. The DNA for the CDR3 is TGTGCCAGCAGTTACTCCTATACGCTAAGGGAGGGCGAGCAGTACTTC. The chain couples TRBV6-5 to TRBJ2-7; the match to TRBD2 covers 7 bases. This CDR3 contains 16 residues. The germline CDR1 and CDR2 sequences are MNHEY and SVGAGI. Trimming took 0 bases from V and 6 from J; bases not matched to a gene: 11.

The chain employs TRBV29-1 and TRBJ2-7; 12 positions agree with TRBD2. CDR1 and CDR2 (germline): SQVTM, ANQGSEA. The junction had 5 bases not matched to a gene; V was cut back by 7 bases and J by 7 bases. The CDR3 is made up of 12 amino acids. The CDR3 DNA sequence: TGCAGCGGACTAGCGGGAGAGGATGAGCAGTACTTC. Translation gives CSGLAGEDEQYF.

J is TRBJ1-2 and V is TRBV9; 7 bases line up with TRBD1. Germline V gene sequence: CDR1 SGDLS, CDR2 YYNGEE. This CDR3 region has 13 residues. After removal of 0 bases from V and 6 bases from J, the junction contained 2 bases not matched to a gene. In DNA form, the CDR3 reads TGTGCCAGCAGCGTAGAAGGGGGCCATGGCTACACCTTC. Amino acids: CASSVEGGHGYTF.

The rearrangement links TRBV6-5 to TRBJ1-1; weak D call: TRBD1 (6 bases). The CDR3 runs to 14 residues. Germline V gene data show CDR1 as MNHEY and CDR2 as SVGAGI. Trimming removed 6 bases at V and 1 base at J, with 12 bases between. The CDR3 spells CASRPGTSNTEAFF. The CDR3 DNA follows: TGTGCCAGCAGGCCCGGGACATCGAACACTGAAGCTTTCTTT.

The sample holds one count of this clone. This sequence joins TRBV7-6 and TRBJ1-5; D uncertain. The germline gives CDR1 SGHVS, CDR2 FNYEAQ. The CDR3 totals 13 residues. V lost 3 bases and J 7 bases, leaving 10 bases between the germline ends. The CDR3 nucleotides read TGTGCCAGCAGCTTGGGCCCGCAGCAGCCCCAGCATTTT. Protein: CASSLGPQQPQHF.

In DNA form, the CDR3 reads TGTGCCAGCTCACCCCCGGGGGACAGGGCTGCCTATGGCTACACCTTC. This encodes CASSPPGDRAAYGYTF. The J gene is TRBJ1-2, the V gene TRBV18; 9 nucleotides agree with TRBD1. CDR1 and CDR2 from the germline V gene are KGHSH and LQKENI. V was clipped by 3 bases and J by 4 bases; unmatched bases: 9. The CDR3 spans 16 residues.

V gene TRBV30 combines with J gene TRBJ1-2, with D hard to call. Trimming took off 0 bases at V and 8 bases at J, with 7 bases between the two ends. The CDR3 spans 11 residues. Per the germline V gene, CDR1 is GTSNPN and CDR2 is SVGIG (reference sequence). Here the CDR3 reads CAWSVLLGYTF. DNA of the CDR3: TGTGCCTGGAGTGTACTTTTGGGCTACACCTTC.

The J gene is TRBJ2-2, the V gene TRBV7-2; 14 nucleotides match TRBD2. This CDR3 spans 15 amino acids. With V trimmed by 11 bases and J by 6 bases, 8 bases remained unmatched. The germline V gene encodes CDR1 SGHTA and CDR2 FQGNSA. The CDR3 region is CAGSTSGRGAGELFF. The CDR3 coding sequence is TGTGCCGGCTCGACTAGCGGGAGGGGTGCCGGGGAGCTGTTTTTT.

The rearrangement uses TRBV4-1 and TRBJ2-1, with TRBD2 matching over 11 bases. The CDR3 runs 20 residues. Looked up from germline, CDR1 is MGHRA and CDR2 is YSYEKL. V shed 4 bases, J shed 1 base, and the junction held 15 bases outside the gene matches. CDR3 coding DNA: TGCGCCAGCAGCCCCGGGGGATCCGGGACTAGCGGACCGTCCTACAATGAGCAGTTCTTC. Amino acid sequence: CASSPGGSGTSGPSYNEQFF.

This rearrangement joins TRBV5-1 to TRBJ1-1; 8 nucleotides line up with TRBD1. Germline V CDR1 and CDR2: SGHRS, YFSETQ. The CDR3 runs to 16 residues. Trimming removed 0 bases from V and 6 bases from J; junction bases left unmatched: 10. Here the CDR3 DNA reads TGCGCCAGCAGCTTGGTTCAGTCAGGGGGCGACCCTGAAGCTTTCTTT. Residues: CASSLVQSGGDPEAFF.

This chain joins TRBV4-3 and TRBJ2-7, with TRBD2 identical over 9 bases. The CDR3 is 17 residues long. J was trimmed by 3 bases and V by 0 bases; bases with no gene match: 9. The germline CDR1 and CDR2 sequences are LGHNA and YSLEER. The CDR3 DNA reads as TGCGCCAGCAGCCAAGATCTTAGCGGGGGCCTTTTCTACGAGCAGTACTTC. Its translation: CASSQDLSGGLFYEQYF.

DNA for the CDR3: TGCAGCGTCACGGACAGGGCAGGTCAGCCCCAGCATTTT. It encodes CSVTDRAGQPQHF. The chain links TRBV29-1 to TRBJ1-5; 8 bases match TRBD1. Trimming took 6 bases from V and 6 from J; bases not matched to a gene: 7. Germline V gene data show CDR1 as SQVTM and CDR2 as ANQGSEA. The CDR3 loop spans 13 amino acids.

This chain links TRBV7-6 with TRBJ2-3; 7 bases match TRBD2. The CDR3 loop spans 13 amino acids. The trim removed 2 bases at V and 13 bases at J, leaving 9 bases unmatched. Germline loops: CDR1 SGHVS, CDR2 FNYEAQ. The CDR3 reads CASSLFLGREEYF. The DNA for the CDR3 is TGTGCCAGCAGCTTATTTTTAGGACGGGAGGAGTATTTT.

This chain connects TRBV11-3 to TRBJ2-5; possible D gene TRBD2, 6 bases. The CDR3 spans 14 residues. The germline V gene encodes CDR1 SGHNT and CDR2 YENEEA. V lost 3 bases and J 5 bases, leaving 13 bases between the germline ends. The CDR3 loop is CASSFGGYMETQYF. The CDR3 DNA reads as TGTGCCAGCAGCTTCGGGGGATATATGGAGACCCAGTACTTC.

This rearrangement joins TRBV28 to TRBJ2-1; 8 bases agree with TRBD2. The CDR3 length is 15 residues. V lost 6 bases to trimming and J lost 8 bases; unmatched junction nucleotides: 12. Looked up from germline, CDR1 is MDHEN and CDR2 is SYDVKM. The chain's CDR3 is CASRPLGTRVDEQFF. DNA for the CDR3: TGTGCCAGCAGACCGCTCGGGACTAGAGTCGATGAGCAGTTCTTC.

The V and J genes are TRBV10-2 and TRBJ2-6; 8 bases agree with TRBD1. The CDR3 totals 18 residues. Germline V gene sequence: CDR1 WSHSY, CDR2 SAAADI. Trimming removed 6 bases from V and 0 bases from J; junction bases left unmatched: 10. Here the CDR3 reads CASSLRGPFSSGANVLTF. The CDR3 bases are TGCGCCAGCAGCCTCAGGGGGCCCTTTAGCTCTGGGGCCAACGTCCTGACTTTC.

This sequence joins TRBV15 and TRBJ1-4; tentative D call: TRBD1 (6 bases). The germline gives CDR1 LNHNV, CDR2 YYDKDF (reference sequence). CDR3 length: 15 amino acids. With 5 bases removed from V and 3 bases from J, the gap between germline ends came to 13 bases. The DNA of the CDR3 is TGTGCCACCAGCGACCGGGACACCCCTAATGAAAAACTGTTTTTT. This encodes CATSDRDTPNEKLFF.

This clone was picked up a small number of times. The gene calls are TRBV2 and TRBJ2-7; D is possibly TRBD1 (6 bases). The CDR3 covers 13 residues. Per the germline V gene, CDR1 is SNHLY and CDR2 is FYNNEI. Trimming shortened V by 8 bases and J by 0 bases, and 11 bases separated the two germline ends. The DNA for the CDR3 is TGTGCCAGCGGGGGCGTCTACTCCTACGAGCAGTACTTC. Protein: CASGGVYSYEQYF.

The CDR3 spells CASSPEMAFVTEAFF. For the CDR3, the DNA is TGTGCCAGCAGCCCGGAGATGGCTTTCGTCACTGAAGCTTTCTTT. The chain is built from TRBV7-2 and TRBJ1-1; D unclear. From germline, CDR1 is SGHTA and CDR2 FQGNSA. Trimming stripped 5 bases from V and 4 bases from J, with 17 bases between. The CDR3 consists of 15 residues. Together with reference TRBV7-2 and TRBJ1-1, the CDR3 gives the full variable domain: GAGVSQSPSNKVTEKGKDVELRCDPISGHTALYWYRQSLGQGLEFLIYFQGNSAPDKSGLPSDRFSAERTGGSVSTLTIQRTQQEDSAVYLCASSPEMAFVTEAFFGQGTRLTVV.

The chain employs TRBV7-2 and TRBJ1-2; D is unclear. CDR1 is SGHTA and CDR2 is FQGNSA in the germline V gene. The length of the CDR3 is 17 residues. The V gene lost 0 bases and the J gene lost 0 bases, with 14 bases spanning the gap. CDR3 sequence: CASSLAPAVIPNYGYTF. The CDR3 DNA reads as TGTGCCAGCAGCTTAGCCCCGGCGGTAATACCTAACTATGGCTACACCTTC. The whole variable domain, remainder taken from reference TRBV7-2 and TRBJ1-2, is GAGVSQSPSNKVTEKGKDVELRCDPISGHTALYWYRQSLGQGLEFLIYFQGNSAPDKSGLPSDRFSAERTGGSVSTLTIQRTQQEDSAVYLCASSLAPAVIPNYGYTFGSGTRLTVV.

V and J are TRBV7-3 and TRBJ2-2; 9 nucleotides agree with TRBD1. The CDR3 contains 18 residues. The junction had 11 bases not matched to a gene; V was cut back by 2 bases and J by 4 bases. Germline loops: CDR1 SGHTA, CDR2 FQGTGA. CDR3 amino acids: CASSLSAPGTGSTGELFF. The CDR3 DNA is TGTGCCAGCAGCTTATCTGCTCCCGGGACAGGGAGCACCGGGGAGCTGTTTTTT. The complete variable domain, with remaining parts taken from reference TRBV7-3 and TRBJ2-2, reads GAGVSQTPSNKVTEKGKYVELRCDPISGHTALYWYRQSLGQGPEFLIYFQGTGAADDSGLPNDRFFAVRPEGSVSTLKIQRTERGDSAVYLCASSLSAPGTGSTGELFFGEGSRLTVL.

This clone was observed once. The V gene is TRBV5-6, the J gene TRBJ2-2; the match to TRBD2 covers 7 bases. The CDR3 contains 15 residues. V trimming: 2 bases; J trimming: 5 bases; junction bases outside the gene matches: 6. Germline V gene sequence: CDR1 SGHDT, CDR2 YYEEEE. CDR3 bases: TGTGCCAGCAGCTTAGGTCAGGGAGGGACCGGGGAGCTGTTTTTT. It codes for CASSLGQGGTGELFF.

Written as DNA, the CDR3 is TGTGCCAGCAGAGCCGGGACAGGATCACACAATGAGCAGTTCTTC. The encoded protein is CASRAGTGSHNEQFF. The rearrangement joins TRBV28 to TRBJ2-1, with 8 bases lining up with TRBD1. Germline CDR1 MDHEN, CDR2 SYDVKM. V dropped 6 bases and J dropped 5; count of bases not matched to a gene: 9. The CDR3 loop spans 15 amino acids.

The chain employs TRBV2 and TRBJ2-3, with 7 bases aligning to TRBD1. The CDR3 sequence is 14 residues long. Germline-derived CDR1 and CDR2 are SNHLY and FYNNEI. V gave up 3 bases and J gave up 5 bases; unmatched junction bases: 5. For the CDR3, the DNA is TGTGCCAGCAGTGAGAGCAGGGGGTTAGATACGCAGTATTTT. Protein product: CASSESRGLDTQYF.

The chain links TRBV5-4 to TRBJ2-3, with no clear D. V was shortened by 0 bases and J by 2 bases, with 7 bases between the two germline ends. The CDR3 runs to 14 residues. The germline CDR1 and CDR2 sequences are SGHNT and YYREEE (reference sequence). CDR3 bases: TGTGCCAGCAGCTTGGGTGCGGACACAGATACGCAGTATTTT. Amino acid sequence: CASSLGADTDTQYF.

The chain couples TRBV5-6 to TRBJ1-5; 9 nucleotides align to TRBD1. The germline CDR1 and CDR2 sequences are SGHDT and YYEEEE. The junction had 8 bases not matched to a gene; V was cut back by 4 bases and J by 3 bases. This CDR3 is built from 16 residues. The DNA of the CDR3 is TGTGCCAGCAGCGAAGGGACAGGGCTGTTCAATCAGCCCCAGCATTTT. Protein: CASSEGTGLFNQPQHF.

The chain carries TRBV19 and TRBJ1-5, with 11 bases aligning to TRBD1. V trimming: 5 bases; J trimming: 9 bases; junction bases outside the gene matches: 9. Per germline, CDR1 LNHDA and CDR2 SQIVND (reference sequence). The CDR3 has 15 residues. The CDR3 is CASSGTGGRFWPQHF. The CDR3 DNA reads TGTGCCAGTAGTGGGACAGGGGGTCGGTTTTGGCCCCAGCATTTT.

This clone was recorded only once. This sequence joins TRBV11-3 and TRBJ2-7, with D possibly matching TRBD2 (6 bases). CDR1 and CDR2 (germline): SGHNT, YENEEA. Trimming pared 5 bases from V and 2 bases from J, leaving 13 bases between. The CDR3 sequence is 14 residues long. This chain's CDR3 is CASSRDSPPYEQYF. In nucleotides, the CDR3 is TGTGCCAGCAGCCGGGACTCTCCCCCCTACGAGCAGTACTTC.

V gene TRBV29-1 combines with J gene TRBJ2-1, with D possibly TRBD2 on 6 matching bases. Between the trimmed V and J ends, which lost 5 bases and 5 bases, there was a span of 13 bases. Germline V gene data show CDR1 as SQVTM and CDR2 as ANQGSEA. This CDR3 spans 13 amino acids. This chain's CDR3 is CSVTGLIDNEQFF. As DNA, the CDR3 is TGCAGCGTTACGGGACTTATCGACAATGAGCAGTTCTTC.

The rearrangement joins TRBV5-4 to TRBJ1-1, with a weak D call TRBD1 (5 bases). Germline lookup yields CDR1 SGHNT and CDR2 YYREEE (reference sequence). Trimming shortened V by 4 bases and J by 8 bases, and 9 bases separated the two germline ends. CDR3 length equals 11 residues. CDR3 coding DNA: TGTGCCAGCAGCATAAGACAGGAAGCTTTCTTT. This encodes CASSIRQEAFF.

The chain employs TRBV6-1 and TRBJ2-7, with TRBD1 matching over 9 bases. CDR1 is MNHNS and CDR2 is SASEGT in the germline V gene. The length of the CDR3 is 16 residues. Losses at the gene ends were 4 bases for V and 2 bases for J; bases not matched to a gene: 9. The CDR3 DNA follows: TGTGCCAGCAGTGGGTCGGACAGGGGTAACCCCTACGAGCAGTACTTC. This translates into CASSGSDRGNPYEQYF.

The rearrangement joins TRBV13 to TRBJ2-1; 9 nucleotides agree with TRBD2. Germline V gene data show CDR1 as PRHDT and CDR2 as FYEKMQ (reference sequence). This CDR3 is built from 15 residues. V was pared by 2 bases and J by 3 bases, with 2 bases of the junction left unmatched. CDR3 bases: TGTGCCAGCAGCTTACCTAGCGGGATCTACAATGAGCAGTTCTTC. Translating gives CASSLPSGIYNEQFF.